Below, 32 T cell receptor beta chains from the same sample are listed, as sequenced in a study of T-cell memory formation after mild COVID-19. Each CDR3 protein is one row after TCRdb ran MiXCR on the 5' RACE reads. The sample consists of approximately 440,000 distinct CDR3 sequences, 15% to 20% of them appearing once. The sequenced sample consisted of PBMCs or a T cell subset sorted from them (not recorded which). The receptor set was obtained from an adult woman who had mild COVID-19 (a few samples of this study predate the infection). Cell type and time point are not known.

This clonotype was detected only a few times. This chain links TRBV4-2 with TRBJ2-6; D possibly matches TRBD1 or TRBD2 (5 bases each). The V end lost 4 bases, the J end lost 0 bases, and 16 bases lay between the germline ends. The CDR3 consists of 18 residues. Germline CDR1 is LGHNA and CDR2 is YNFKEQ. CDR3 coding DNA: TGTGCCAGCAGCCTATCCGCCGGGACCACCTCTGGGGCCAACGTCCTGACTTTC. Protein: CASSLSAGTTSGANVLTF.

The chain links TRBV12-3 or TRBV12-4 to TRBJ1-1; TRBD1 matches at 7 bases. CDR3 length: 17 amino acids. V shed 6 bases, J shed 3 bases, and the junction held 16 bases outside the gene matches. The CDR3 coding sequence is TGTGCCAGCAGCCCCCGACAGGGTGGGGGTAAGTACACTGAAGCTTTCTTT. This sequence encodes CASSPRQGGGKYTEAFF.

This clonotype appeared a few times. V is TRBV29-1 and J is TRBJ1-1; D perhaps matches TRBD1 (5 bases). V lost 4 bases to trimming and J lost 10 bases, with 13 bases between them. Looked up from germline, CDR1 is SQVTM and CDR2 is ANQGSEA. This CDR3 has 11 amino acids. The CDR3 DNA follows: TGCAGCGTTGGGGGGTTCGGTGTAGCTTTCTTT. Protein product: CSVGGFGVAFF.

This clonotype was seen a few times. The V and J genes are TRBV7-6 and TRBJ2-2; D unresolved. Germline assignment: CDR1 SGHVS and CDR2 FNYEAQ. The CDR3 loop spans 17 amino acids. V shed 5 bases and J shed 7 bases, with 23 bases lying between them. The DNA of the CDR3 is TGTGCCAGCAGCCCCCTACCCTCGGGTCCCTGGGGCGGGGAGCTGTTTTTT. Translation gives CASSPLPSGPWGGELFF. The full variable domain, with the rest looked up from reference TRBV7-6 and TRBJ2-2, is GAGVSQSPRYKVTKRGQDVALRCDPISGHVSLYWYRQALGQGPEFLTYFNYEAQQDKSGLPNDRFSAERPEGSISTLTIQRTEQRDSAMYRCASSPLPSGPWGGELFFGEGSRLTVL.

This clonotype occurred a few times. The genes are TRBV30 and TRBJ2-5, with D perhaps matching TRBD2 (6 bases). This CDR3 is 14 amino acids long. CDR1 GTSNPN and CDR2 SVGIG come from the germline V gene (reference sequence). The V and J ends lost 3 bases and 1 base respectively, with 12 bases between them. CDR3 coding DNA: TGTGCCTGGAGAGGAGGGCAAACCCAAGAGACCCAGTACTTC. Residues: CAWRGGQTQETQYF.

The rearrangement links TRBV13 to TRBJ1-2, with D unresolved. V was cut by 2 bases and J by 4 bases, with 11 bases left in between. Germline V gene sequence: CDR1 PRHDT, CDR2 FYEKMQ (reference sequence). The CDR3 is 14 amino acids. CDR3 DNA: TGTGCCAGCAGCTTACGGGGATTTGGCTATGGCTACACCTTC. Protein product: CASSLRGFGYGYTF.

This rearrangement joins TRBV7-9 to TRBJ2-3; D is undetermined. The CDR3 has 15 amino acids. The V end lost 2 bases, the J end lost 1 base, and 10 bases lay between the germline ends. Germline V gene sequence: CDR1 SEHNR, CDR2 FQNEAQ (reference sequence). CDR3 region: CASSLISSGTDTQYF. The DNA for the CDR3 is TGTGCCAGCAGCTTAATCAGTTCTGGCACAGATACGCAGTATTTT. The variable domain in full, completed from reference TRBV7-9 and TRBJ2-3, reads DTGVSQNPRHKITKRGQNVTFRCDPISEHNRLYWYRQTLGQGPEFLTYFQNEAQLEKSRLLSDRFSAERPKGSFSTLEIQRTEQGDSAMYLCASSLISSGTDTQYFGPGTRLTVL.

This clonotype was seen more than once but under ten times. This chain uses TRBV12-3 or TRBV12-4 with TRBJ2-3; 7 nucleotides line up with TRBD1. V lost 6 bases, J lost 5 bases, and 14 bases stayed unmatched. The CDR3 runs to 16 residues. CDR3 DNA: TGTGCCAGCAGCCCCACAGGGGCCGGGGCGGAAGATACGCAGTATTTT. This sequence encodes CASSPTGAGAEDTQYF.

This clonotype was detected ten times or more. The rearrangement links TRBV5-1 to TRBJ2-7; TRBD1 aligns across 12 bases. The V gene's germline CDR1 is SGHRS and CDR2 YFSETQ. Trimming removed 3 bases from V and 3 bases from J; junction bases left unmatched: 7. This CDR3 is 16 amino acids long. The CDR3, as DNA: TGCGCCAGCAGCTCCCCGGGACAGGGGGCTTACTACGAGCAGTACTTC. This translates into CASSSPGQGAYYEQYF.

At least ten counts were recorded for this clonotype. The chain's CDR3 is CASSITGGWTEAFF. The CDR3, as DNA: TGTGCCAGCAGCATTACAGGGGGATGGACTGAAGCTTTCTTT. This rearrangement joins TRBV7-9 to TRBJ1-1, with 8 bases fitting TRBD1. CDR1 SEHNR and CDR2 FQNEAQ come from the germline V gene (reference sequence). The ends lost 5 bases at V and 5 bases at J; junction bases unmatched: 7. The CDR3 is 14 residues long.

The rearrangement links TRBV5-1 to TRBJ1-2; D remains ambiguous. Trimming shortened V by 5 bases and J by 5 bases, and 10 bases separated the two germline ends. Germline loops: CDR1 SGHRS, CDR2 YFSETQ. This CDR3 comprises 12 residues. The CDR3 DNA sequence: TGCGCCAGCAGTAACTTATCGTATGGCTACACCTTC. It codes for CASSNLSYGYTF.

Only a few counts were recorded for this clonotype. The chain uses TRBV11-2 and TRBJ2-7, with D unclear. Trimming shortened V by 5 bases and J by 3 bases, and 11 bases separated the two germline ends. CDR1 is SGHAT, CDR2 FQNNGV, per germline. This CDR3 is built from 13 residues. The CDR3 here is CASSDRPRYEQYF. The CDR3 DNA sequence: TGTGCCAGCAGCGACCGGCCGCGCTACGAGCAGTACTTC. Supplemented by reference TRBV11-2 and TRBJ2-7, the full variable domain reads EAGVAQSPRYKIIEKRQSVAFWCNPISGHATLYWYQQILGQGPKLLIQFQNNGVVDDSQLPKDRFSAERLKGVDSTLKIQPAKLEDSAVYLCASSDRPRYEQYFGPGTRLTVT.

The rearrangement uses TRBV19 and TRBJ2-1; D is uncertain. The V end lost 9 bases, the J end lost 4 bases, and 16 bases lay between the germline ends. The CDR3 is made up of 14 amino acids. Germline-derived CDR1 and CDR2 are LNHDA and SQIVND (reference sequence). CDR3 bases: TGTGCCAGCCGCCTAGGTACGCTTTACAATGAGCAGTTCTTC. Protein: CASRLGTLYNEQFF. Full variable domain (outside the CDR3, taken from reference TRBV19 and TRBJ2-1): DGGITQSPKYLFRKEGQNVTLSCEQNLNHDAMYWYRQDPGQGLRLIYYSQIVNDFQKGDIAEGYSVSREKKESFPLTVTSAQKNPTAFYLCASRLGTLYNEQFFGPGTRLTVL.

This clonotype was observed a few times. The CDR3 spells CSAPRQGHMNTEAFF. The CDR3, as DNA: TGCAGTGCTCCAAGACAGGGACACATGAACACTGAAGCTTTCTTT. The chain links TRBV20-1 to TRBJ1-1; 7 bases line up with TRBD1. CDR3 length equals 15 residues. Germline V gene data show CDR1 as DFQATT and CDR2 as SNEGSKA (reference sequence). Trimming took 5 bases from V and 0 from J; bases not matched to a gene: 9.

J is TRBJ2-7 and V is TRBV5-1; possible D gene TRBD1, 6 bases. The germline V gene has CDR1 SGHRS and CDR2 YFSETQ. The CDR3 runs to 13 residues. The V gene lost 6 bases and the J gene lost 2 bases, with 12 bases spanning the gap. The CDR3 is CASTGQTPYEQYF. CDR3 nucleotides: TGCGCCAGCACAGGACAGACACCCTACGAGCAGTACTTC. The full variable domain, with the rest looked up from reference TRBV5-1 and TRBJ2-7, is KAGVTQTPRYLIKTRGQQVTLSCSPISGHRSVSWYQQTPGQGLQFLFEYFSETQRNKGNFPGRFSGRQFSNSRSEMNVSTLELGDSALYLCASTGQTPYEQYFGPGTRLTVT.

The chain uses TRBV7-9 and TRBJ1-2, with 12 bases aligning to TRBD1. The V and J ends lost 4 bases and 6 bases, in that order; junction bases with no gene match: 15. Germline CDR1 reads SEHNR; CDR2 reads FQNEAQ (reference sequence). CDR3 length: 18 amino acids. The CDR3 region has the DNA TGTGCCAGCAGCTCGCCAATCCCGGGACAGGGGGCTCTAAATGGCTACACCTTC. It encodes CASSSPIPGQGALNGYTF. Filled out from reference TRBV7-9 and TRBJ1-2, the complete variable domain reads DTGVSQNPRHKITKRGQNVTFRCDPISEHNRLYWYRQTLGQGPEFLTYFQNEAQLEKSRLLSDRFSAERPKGSFSTLEIQRTEQGDSAMYLCASSSPIPGQGALNGYTFGSGTRLTVV.

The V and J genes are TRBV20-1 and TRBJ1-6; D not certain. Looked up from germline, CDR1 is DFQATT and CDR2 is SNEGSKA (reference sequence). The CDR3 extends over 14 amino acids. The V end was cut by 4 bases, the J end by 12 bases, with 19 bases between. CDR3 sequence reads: CSATPGRAEQPLHF. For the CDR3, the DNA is TGCAGTGCTACCCCCGGACGGGCAGAACAACCCCTCCACTTT.

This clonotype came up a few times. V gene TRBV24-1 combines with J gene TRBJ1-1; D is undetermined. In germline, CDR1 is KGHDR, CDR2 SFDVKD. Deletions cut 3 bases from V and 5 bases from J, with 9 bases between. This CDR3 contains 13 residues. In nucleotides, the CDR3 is TGTGCCACCAGTGATGCAGGTGTGACTGAAGCTTTCTTT. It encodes CATSDAGVTEAFF.

The CDR3 reads CASTRLYETDTQYF. CDR3 bases: TGTGCCAGCACCCGGTTGTACGAAACAGATACGCAGTATTTT. The genes are TRBV12-3 or TRBV12-4 and TRBJ2-3; D is unresolved. V gave up 7 bases and J gave up 3 bases, with 14 bases separating them. The CDR3 runs 14 residues.

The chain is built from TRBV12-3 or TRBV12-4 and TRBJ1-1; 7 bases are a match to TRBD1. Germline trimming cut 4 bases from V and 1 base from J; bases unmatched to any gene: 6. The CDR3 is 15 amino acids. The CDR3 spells CASSSRDSRNTEAFF. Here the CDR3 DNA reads TGTGCCAGCAGTTCTCGGGACAGCCGGAACACTGAAGCTTTCTTT.

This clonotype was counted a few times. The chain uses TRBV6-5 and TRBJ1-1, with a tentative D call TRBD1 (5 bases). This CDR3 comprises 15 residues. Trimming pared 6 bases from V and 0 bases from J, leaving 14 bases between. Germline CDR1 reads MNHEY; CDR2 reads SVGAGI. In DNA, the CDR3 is TGTGCCAGCAGGGGGGAAAGGGTCTTGAACACTGAAGCTTTCTTT. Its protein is CASRGERVLNTEAFF.

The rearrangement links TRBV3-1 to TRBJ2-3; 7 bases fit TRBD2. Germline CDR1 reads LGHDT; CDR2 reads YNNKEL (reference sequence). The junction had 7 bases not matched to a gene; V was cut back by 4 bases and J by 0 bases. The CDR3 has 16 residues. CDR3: CASSPRRGDSTDTQYF. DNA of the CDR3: TGTGCCAGCAGCCCCCGACGGGGGGACAGCACAGATACGCAGTATTTT.

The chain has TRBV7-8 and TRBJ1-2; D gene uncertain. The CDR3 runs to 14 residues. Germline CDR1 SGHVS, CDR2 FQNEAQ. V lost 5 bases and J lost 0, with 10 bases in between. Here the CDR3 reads CASSQRPTNYGYTF. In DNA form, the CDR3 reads TGTGCCAGCAGCCAGAGACCTACTAACTATGGCTACACCTTC.

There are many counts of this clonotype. The CDR3 DNA reads as TGTGCCAGCAGCCCCCCCAGGGGTAGCGGGAGATCCCTAGATACGCAGTATTTT. This sequence encodes CASSPPRGSGRSLDTQYF. This chain uses TRBV7-8 with TRBJ2-3, with 9 bases aligning to TRBD2. The CDR3 length is 18 residues. Germline CDR1 and CDR2: SGHVS and FQNEAQ. Unmatched junction bases numbered 17, after V lost 5 bases and J lost 5 bases.

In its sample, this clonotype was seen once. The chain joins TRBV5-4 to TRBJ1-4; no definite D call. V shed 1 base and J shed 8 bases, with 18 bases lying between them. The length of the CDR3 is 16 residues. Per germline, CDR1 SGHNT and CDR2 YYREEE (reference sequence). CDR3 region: CASSLSTRVEGEKLFF. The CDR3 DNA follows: TGTGCCAGCAGCTTGTCCACACGAGTCGAGGGCGAAAAACTGTTTTTT.

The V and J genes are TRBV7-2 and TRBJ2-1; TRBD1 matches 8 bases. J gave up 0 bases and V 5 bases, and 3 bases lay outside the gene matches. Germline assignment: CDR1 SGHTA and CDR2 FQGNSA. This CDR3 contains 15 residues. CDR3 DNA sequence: TGTGCCAGCAGCCAGGACAGGGACTCCTACAATGAGCAGTTCTTC. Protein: CASSQDRDSYNEQFF.

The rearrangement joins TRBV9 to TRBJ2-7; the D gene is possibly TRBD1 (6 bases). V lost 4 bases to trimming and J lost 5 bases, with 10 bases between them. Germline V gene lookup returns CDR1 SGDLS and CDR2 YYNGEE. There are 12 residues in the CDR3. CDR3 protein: CASSPRQDEQYF. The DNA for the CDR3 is TGTGCCAGCAGCCCCCGACAGGACGAGCAGTACTTC.

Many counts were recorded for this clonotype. The CDR3 protein is CASSPRDYRTGELFF. The CDR3 region has the DNA TGTGCCAGCAGCCCCCGGGACTACCGCACCGGGGAGCTGTTTTTT. The rearrangement uses TRBV9 and TRBJ2-2; 7 bases align to TRBD2. This CDR3 comprises 15 residues. CDR1 is SGDLS, CDR2 YYNGEE, per germline. V was clipped by 4 bases and J by 4 bases; unmatched bases: 7.

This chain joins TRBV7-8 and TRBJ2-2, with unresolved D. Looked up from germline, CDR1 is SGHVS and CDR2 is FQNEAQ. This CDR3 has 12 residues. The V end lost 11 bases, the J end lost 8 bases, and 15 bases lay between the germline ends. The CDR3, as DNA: TGTGCCCGGGCAGGACCTAGGGGGGAGCTGTTTTTT. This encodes CARAGPRGELFF.

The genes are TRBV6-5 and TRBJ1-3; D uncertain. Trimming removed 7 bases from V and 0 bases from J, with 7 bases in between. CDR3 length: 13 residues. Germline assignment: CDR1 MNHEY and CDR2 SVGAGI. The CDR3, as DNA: TGTGCCAGCAAGCGGTACTCTGGAAACACCATATATTTT. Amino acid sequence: CASKRYSGNTIYF.

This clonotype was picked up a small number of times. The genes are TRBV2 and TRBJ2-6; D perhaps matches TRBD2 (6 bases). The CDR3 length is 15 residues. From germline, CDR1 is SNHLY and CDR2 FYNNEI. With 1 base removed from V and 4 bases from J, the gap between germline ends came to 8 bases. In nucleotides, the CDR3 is TGTGCCAGCAGTGAAGGCGGGACCGGGGCCAACGTCCTGACTTTC. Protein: CASSEGGTGANVLTF.

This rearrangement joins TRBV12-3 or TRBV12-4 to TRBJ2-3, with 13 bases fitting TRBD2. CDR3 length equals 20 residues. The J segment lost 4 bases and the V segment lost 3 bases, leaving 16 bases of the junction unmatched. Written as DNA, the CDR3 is TGTGCCAGCAGTTTGGGCCGGCGGGGACTAGCGGGGTTTTTGGCAGATACGCAGTATTTT. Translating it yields CASSLGRRGLAGFLADTQYF.